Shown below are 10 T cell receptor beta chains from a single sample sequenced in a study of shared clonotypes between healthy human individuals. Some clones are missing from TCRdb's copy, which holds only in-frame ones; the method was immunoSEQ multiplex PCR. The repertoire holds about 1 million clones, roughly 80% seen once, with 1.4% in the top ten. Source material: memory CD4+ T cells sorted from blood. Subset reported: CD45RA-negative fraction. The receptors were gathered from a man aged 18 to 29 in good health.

As DNA, the CDR3 is TGCAGCGTCCGGACTAGCAGTAACACCGGGGAGCTGTTTTTT. It encodes CSVRTSSNTGELFF. V and J are TRBV29-1 and TRBJ2-2; TRBD2 agrees at 8 bases. Germline lookup yields CDR1 SQVTM and CDR2 ANQGSEA. The J segment lost 2 bases and the V segment lost 6 bases, leaving 5 bases of the junction unmatched. The CDR3 is made up of 14 amino acids.

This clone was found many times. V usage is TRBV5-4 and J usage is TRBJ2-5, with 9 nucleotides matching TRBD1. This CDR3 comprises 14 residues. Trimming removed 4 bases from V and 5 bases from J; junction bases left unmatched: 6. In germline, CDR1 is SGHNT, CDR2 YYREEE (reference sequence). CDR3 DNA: TGTGCCAGCAGCCGGACAGGGGAACGGGAGACCCAGTACTTC. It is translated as CASSRTGERETQYF.

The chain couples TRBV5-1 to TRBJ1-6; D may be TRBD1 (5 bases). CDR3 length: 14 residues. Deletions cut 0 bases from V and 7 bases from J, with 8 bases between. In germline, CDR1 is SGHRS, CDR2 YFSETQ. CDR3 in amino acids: CASSLVGDNSPLHF. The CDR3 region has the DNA TGCGCCAGCAGCTTGGTCGGGGACAATTCACCCCTCCACTTT.

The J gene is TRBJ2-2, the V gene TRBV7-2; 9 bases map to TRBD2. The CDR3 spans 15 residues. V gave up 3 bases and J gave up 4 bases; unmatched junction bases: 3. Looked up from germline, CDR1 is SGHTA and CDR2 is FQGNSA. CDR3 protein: CASSFSLAGTGELFF. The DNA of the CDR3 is TGTGCCAGCAGCTTTTCACTAGCGGGCACCGGGGAGCTGTTTTTT.

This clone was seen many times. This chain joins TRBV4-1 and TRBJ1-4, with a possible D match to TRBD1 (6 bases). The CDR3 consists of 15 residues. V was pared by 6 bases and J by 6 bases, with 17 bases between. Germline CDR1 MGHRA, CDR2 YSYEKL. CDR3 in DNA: TGCGCCAGCAGTGCCCCCGGGACACCTGATGAAAAACTGTTTTTT. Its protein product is CASSAPGTPDEKLFF.

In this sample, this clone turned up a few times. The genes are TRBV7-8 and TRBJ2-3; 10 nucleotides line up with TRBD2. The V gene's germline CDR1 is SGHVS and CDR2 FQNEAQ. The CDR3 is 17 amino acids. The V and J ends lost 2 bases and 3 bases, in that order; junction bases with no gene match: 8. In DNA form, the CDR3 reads TGTGCCAGCAGCTTAAGAAGCGGGAGGGCCAGGACAGATACGCAGTATTTT. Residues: CASSLRSGRARTDTQYF.

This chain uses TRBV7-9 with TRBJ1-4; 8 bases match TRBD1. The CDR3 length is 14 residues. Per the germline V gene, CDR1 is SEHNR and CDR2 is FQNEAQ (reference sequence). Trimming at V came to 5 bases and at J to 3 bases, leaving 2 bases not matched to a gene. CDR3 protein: CASSKQGANEKLFF. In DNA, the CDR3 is TGTGCCAGCAGCAAACAGGGGGCTAATGAAAAACTGTTTTTT.

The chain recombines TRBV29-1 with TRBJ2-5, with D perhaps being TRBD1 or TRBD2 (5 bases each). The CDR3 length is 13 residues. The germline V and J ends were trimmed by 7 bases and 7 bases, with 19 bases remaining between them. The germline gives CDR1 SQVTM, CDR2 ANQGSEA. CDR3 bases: TGCAGCGCCCCCAGGGCCGGGGTCGGGACCCAGTACTTC. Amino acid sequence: CSAPRAGVGTQYF.

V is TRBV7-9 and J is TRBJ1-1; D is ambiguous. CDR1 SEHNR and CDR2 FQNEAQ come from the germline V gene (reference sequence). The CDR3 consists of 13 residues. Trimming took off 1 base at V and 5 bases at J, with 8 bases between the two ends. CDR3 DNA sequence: TGTGCCAGCAGCTTAGTGGACGAGACTGAAGCTTTCTTT. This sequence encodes CASSLVDETEAFF.

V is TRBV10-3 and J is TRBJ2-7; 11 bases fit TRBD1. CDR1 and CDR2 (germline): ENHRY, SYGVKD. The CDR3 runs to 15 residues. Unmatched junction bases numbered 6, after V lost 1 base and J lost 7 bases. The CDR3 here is CAISEFGQGAQEQYF. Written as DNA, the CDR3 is TGTGCCATCAGTGAGTTTGGACAGGGGGCCCAGGAGCAGTACTTC.